This TCR beta chain was retrieved from a study of OX40 agonist ivuxolimab in advanced cancers. Study-level information: Dosing consisted of intravenous ivuxolimab at 0.01 to 10 mg/kg every 2 weeks. Each dose-escalation patient presented with hepatocellular carcinoma, melanoma, renal cell or head and neck cancer.

Profiled with immunoSEQ multiplex PCR; TCRdb holds only in-frame clones, not every one. The data show 35,000 to 45,000 clones, with around four fifths seen just once and less than 3% held by the top ten. The germline CDR1 and CDR2 sequences are SGHNT and YENEEA. This CDR3 comprises 14 residues. V dropped 5 bases and J dropped 0 bases, with 9 bases sitting between them. This sequence joins TRBV11-3 and TRBJ2-3; D may be TRBD1 or TRBD2 (5 bases each). The material sequenced was CD4+ or CD8+ T cells sorted from blood, taken in a trial of the OX40 agonist ivuxolimab. This TCR came from an adult with an advanced solid tumor such as melanoma, head and neck, liver or kidney cancer. The CDR3 DNA is TGTGCCAGCAGCCAGGGACGGAGCACAGATACGCAGTATTTT. Amino acid sequence: CASSQGRSTDTQYF.